The entry below gives a single T cell receptor (beta chain) sequence along with its context. Antigen unknown. The data belong to a study of shared clonotypes between healthy human individuals. Study-level results: The authors expected sequencing depth to affect clonotype sharing among donors.

V lost 5 bases, J lost 8 bases, and 15 bases lay in between. Germline values: CDR1 MDHEN, CDR2 SYDVKM. The CDR3 consists of 13 residues. Evenly divided among several immunoSEQ plates was the genomic DNA of each subset. It was 150 to 250 ng DNA, 31,000 or so T cell genomes, that sorted-subset replicate PCRs used. Only in-frame clones appear in the TCRdb table, and some are missing; sequencing was by immunoSEQ multiplex PCR. The table has under 1,100,000 clones, roughly 75% seen once; the top ten hold around 1.5%. This TCR came from a man in his late teens or twenties in good health. The chain employs TRBV28 and TRBJ1-2, with D maybe TRBD1 (6 bases). Input material: memory CD4+ T cells sorted from blood. Subset given: CD45RA-negative fraction. CDR3 residues: CASSPTGFRGYTF. The CDR3 nucleotides are TGTGCCAGCAGTCCTACAGGGTTTAGGGGCTACACCTTC.